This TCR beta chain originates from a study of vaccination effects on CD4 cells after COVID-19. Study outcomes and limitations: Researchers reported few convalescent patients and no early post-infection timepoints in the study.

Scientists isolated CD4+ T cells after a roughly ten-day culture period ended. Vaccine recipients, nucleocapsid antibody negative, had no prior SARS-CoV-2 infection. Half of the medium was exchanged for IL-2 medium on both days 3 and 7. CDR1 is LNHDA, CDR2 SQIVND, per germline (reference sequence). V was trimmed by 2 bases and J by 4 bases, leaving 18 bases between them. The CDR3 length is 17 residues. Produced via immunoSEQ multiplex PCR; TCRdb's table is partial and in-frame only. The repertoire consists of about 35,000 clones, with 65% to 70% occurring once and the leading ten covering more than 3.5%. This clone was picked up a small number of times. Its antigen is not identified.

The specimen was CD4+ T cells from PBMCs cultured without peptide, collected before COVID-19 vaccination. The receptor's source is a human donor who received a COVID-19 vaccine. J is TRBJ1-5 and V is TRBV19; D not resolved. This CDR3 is CASSIPPTGRWNQPQHF. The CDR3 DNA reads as TGTGCCAGTAGTATACCCCCGACGGGAAGGTGGAATCAGCCCCAGCATTTT.